This T cell receptor beta chain was recovered during a study of blood T cell repertoires in COVID-19. Looking at the study overall: Material from acute and convalescent COVID-19 was sourced from the United States, Italy and Spain. Sample material is recorded as cDNA or gDNA derived from T cells, B-cell-depleted T cells, or PBMCs.

Per the authors' pipeline: Amplification with reference gene primers provided the estimates of nucleated cell counts. Only in-frame clones appear in the TCRdb table, and some are missing; sequencing was by immunoSEQ multiplex PCR. From that table come the V and J calls and clone size; the DNA was used to work out D and trimming. Here the sample spans 190,000 or so clones, approximately 90% being singletons. Before being deemed recovered, Cohort 3 donors had two negative PCRs, clearance, or symptom resolution. Germline lookup yields CDR1 SGHVS and CDR2 FQNEAQ. V was shortened by 5 bases and J by 0 bases, with 13 bases between the two germline ends. CDR3 length equals 15 residues.

The chain combines TRBV7-8 with TRBJ1-2, with D possibly matching TRBD1 (6 bases). The TCR originated in a man aged 25-45 years who had recovered from COVID-19. Material for sequencing was PBMCs or T cells enriched from blood (not recorded which). The CDR3 nucleotides read TGTGCCAGCAGCGTCGGGACAACAGCTAACTATGGCTACACCTTC. Translated, it gives CASSVGTTANYGYTF. The full variable domain, rest sourced from reference TRBV7-8 and TRBJ1-2, is GAGVSQSPRYKVAKRGQDVALRCDPISGHVSLFWYQQALGQGPEFLTYFQNEAQLDKSGLPSDRFFAERPEGSVSTLKIQRTQQEDSAVYLCASSVGTTANYGYTFGSGTRLTVV.